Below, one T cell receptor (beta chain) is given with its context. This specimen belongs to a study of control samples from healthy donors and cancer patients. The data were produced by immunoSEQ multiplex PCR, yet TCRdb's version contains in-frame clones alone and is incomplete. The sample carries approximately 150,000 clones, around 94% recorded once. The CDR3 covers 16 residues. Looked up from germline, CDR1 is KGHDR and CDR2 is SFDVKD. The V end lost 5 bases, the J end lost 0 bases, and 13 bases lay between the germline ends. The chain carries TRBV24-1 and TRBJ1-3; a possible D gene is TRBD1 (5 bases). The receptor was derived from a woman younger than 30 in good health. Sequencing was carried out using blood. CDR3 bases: TGTGCCACCAGTGCCGGGGAGGGGTCCTCTGGAAACACCATATATTTT. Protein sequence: CATSAGEGSSGNTIYF.